These T cell receptor beta chains were read from a single sample in a study of blood T cells in healthy people across ages. TCRdb used MiXCR to reprocess the 5' RACE reads, holding one entry per CDR3 protein. The sample gives more than 800,000 distinct CDR3 sequences, around 28% of which show up once; approximately 15% is in the top ten. Sequenced input: blood. These receptor sequences come from an elderly woman in good health. Both conserved end residues are part of each CDR3. The order of the fields is clone size, D gene, V gene, J gene, CDR3 protein, CDR3 DNA. The D gene is left open where the match is weak. The listing skips clone size in some rows; elsewhere it reads once, few, many or a size class.

many	TRBD2	TRBV7-2	TRBJ2-3	CASSLNGGVTDTQYF	TGTGCCAGCAGCTTGAACGGGGGGGTCACAGATACGCAGTATTTT
many	TRBD1	TRBV6-2/TRBV6-3	TRBJ2-7	CASSYSNRGAYEQYF	TGTGCCAGCAGTTACTCGAACAGGGGTGCCTACGAGCAGTACTTC
many	-	TRBV7-9	TRBJ1-2	CASSFLSSYGYTF	TGTGCCAGCAGCTTCCTCTCATCCTATGGCTACACCTTC
many	TRBD2	TRBV9	TRBJ2-5	CASSPVRGVYQETQYF	TGTGCCAGCAGCCCCGTGCGGGGGGTATACCAAGAGACCCAGTACTTC
-	-	TRBV6-5	TRBJ2-1	CASSYSGGGSYNKQFF	TGTGCCAGCAGTTACTCGGGGGGGGGCTCCTACAATAAGCAGTTCTTC
many	-	TRBV5-1	TRBJ2-1	CASSLAVTPQYNEQFF	TGCGCCAGCAGCTTGGCTGTGACCCCTCAGTACAATGAGCAGTTCTTC
few	-	TRBV7-2	TRBJ1-1	CASSILNTEAFF	TGTGCCAGCAGCATTTTGAACACTGAAGCTTTCTTT
-	-	TRBV27	TRBJ1-6	CASSSLGGDSPLHF	TGTGCCAGCAGTTCCCTGGGCGGGGATTCACCCCTCCACTTT
-	TRBD2	TRBV5-1	TRBJ2-1	CASSFRSSGSLVSVNEQFF	TGCGCCAGCAGCTTCCGTTCTAGCGGGAGTTTAGTGTCGGTTAATGAGCAGTTCTTC
many	-	TRBV21-1	TRBJ1-2	CASSRAYRYGYTF	TGTGCCAGCAGCCGTGCTTATAGGTATGGCTACACCTTC
few	TRBD1	TRBV11-2	TRBJ1-1	CASSRDREKGFF	TGTGCCAGCAGCAGGGACAGGGAGAAGGGTTTCTTT
-	TRBD1	TRBV27	TRBJ2-6	CASSLNRQGEGSGANVPTF	TGTGCCAGCAGTTTAAATAGGCAGGGGGAAGGGTCTGGGGCCAACGTCCCGACTTTC
-	TRBD2	TRBV12-3/TRBV12-4	TRBJ2-7	CASRPSSGRLYEQYF	TGTGCCAGCAGGCCCTCTAGCGGGAGGCTCTACGAGCAGTACTTC
few	-	TRBV7-8	TRBJ1-1	CASSLTATGPEAFF	TGTGCCAGCAGCTTAACAGCCACTGGGCCTGAAGCTTTCTTT
many	TRBD2	TRBV5-5	TRBJ2-5	CASSLVGLAGGMPQETQYF	TGTGCCAGCAGCTTGGTGGGACTAGCGGGGGGGATGCCCCAAGAGACCCAGTACTTC
many	-	TRBV6-2/TRBV6-3	TRBJ1-5	CASSYGVGSGNQPQHF	TGTGCCAGCAGTTACGGAGTTGGCTCCGGCAATCAGCCCCAGCATTTT
many	TRBD1	TRBV7-9	TRBJ1-5	CASSFGQGGQPQHF	TGTGCCAGCAGCTTCGGACAGGGAGGACAGCCCCAGCATTTT
many	TRBD2	TRBV6-2/TRBV6-3	TRBJ2-3	CASSYLFGLAGGSTDTQYF	TGTGCCAGCAGTTACCTCTTTGGACTAGCGGGGGGATCCACAGATACGCAGTATTTT
many	TRBD1	TRBV20-1	TRBJ2-5	CSAPGGAGETQYF	TGCAGTGCTCCAGGGGGCGCGGGGGAGACCCAGTACTTC
-	-	TRBV7-2	TRBJ1-6	CASSTASSYNSPLHF	TGTGCCAGCAGTACAGCGAGCTCCTATAATTCACCCCTCCACTTT
-	TRBD2	TRBV7-3	TRBJ2-3	CASSVTSGGAGTQYF	TGTGCCAGCAGCGTGACTAGCGGGGGGGCCGGTACGCAGTATTTT
many	-	TRBV20-1	TRBJ2-3	CSASRTVRDTQYF	TGCAGTGCTAGCCGGACGGTTCGAGATACGCAGTATTTT
many	TRBD1	TRBV20-1	TRBJ1-1	CSANSGTVLGRTEAFF	TGCAGTGCTAACTCCGGGACAGTTCTGGGTCGCACTGAAGCTTTCTTT
-	-	TRBV28	TRBJ2-4	CASSLGTAGEQYF	TGTGCCAGCAGTTTGGGGACAGCGGGTGAGCAGTACTTC
-	-	TRBV10-2	TRBJ1-2	CASREEQGLYGYTF	TGCGCCAGCAGGGAGGAACAGGGCCTTTATGGCTACACCTTC
-	TRBD1	TRBV18	TRBJ1-5	CASSPRDSGNQPQHF	TGTGCCAGCTCACCACGGGACAGTGGGAATCAGCCCCAGCATTTT
-	TRBD2	TRBV28	TRBJ2-5	CASSFGRLWLAGEKTQYF	TGTGCCAGCAGTTTCGGTCGGCTTTGGCTAGCGGGAGAAAAGACCCAGTACTTC
many	-	TRBV10-1	TRBJ2-1	CASSETLNEQFF	TGCGCCAGCAGTGAGACTTTAAATGAGCAGTTCTTC
few	-	TRBV30	TRBJ2-6	CAWSVLGTNVLTF	TGTGCCTGGAGTGTCCTGGGAACCAACGTCCTGACTTTC
many	-	TRBV5-6	TRBJ2-5	CASSLQLGETQYF	TGTGCCAGCAGCTTGCAGCTGGGAGAGACCCAGTACTTC
few	TRBD1	TRBV6-2/TRBV6-3	TRBJ2-7	CASSSPGQGNSYEQYF	TGTGCCAGCAGTTCGCCGGGACAGGGGAACTCCTACGAGCAGTACTTC
-	-	TRBV3-1	TRBJ1-6	CASRKQTGAYNSPLHF	TGTGCCAGCAGGAAACAGACAGGAGCTTATAATTCACCCCTCCACTTT
once	-	TRBV20-1	TRBJ2-3	CSAARGGWTDTQYF	TGCAGTGCGGCAAGGGGCGGTTGGACAGATACGCAGTATTTT
many	TRBD2	TRBV28	TRBJ2-5	CASRSTTSGGRETQYF	TGTGCCAGCAGGTCCACGACTAGCGGGGGGCGAGAGACCCAGTACTTC
-	TRBD1	TRBV7-9	TRBJ2-1	CASSRRTGGRNEQFF	TGTGCCAGCAGCCGAAGGACAGGGGGTCGGAATGAGCAGTTCTTC